This TCR beta chain was retrieved from a study of cytomegalovirus exposure and HLA in healthy donors. Primers for the PCR totalled 60 Vbeta and 13 Jbeta. The table came from immunoSEQ multiplex PCR; TCRdb's copy has only in-frame clones and leaves some out. Of more than 150,000 clones listed, around 83% are singletons. Notes on the study in general: In a later analysis, around 18,000 TCR beta sequences were associated with HLA alleles at 0.05 false discovery rate. Within an earlier analysis, most TCR beta V segments proved productive either about 90% or about 30% of the time.

A note on this clone: Antigen: not known.

Each of the donors was a healthy bone marrow donor. Sequenced sample: PBMCs. The sequence derives from a man aged 50-60 years in good health and CMV-seronegative.

The CDR3 DNA reads as TGTGCCAGCTCACCGCAGCGGGGGCGCACAGATACGCAGTATTTT. Its protein product is CASSPQRGRTDTQYF. The chain links TRBV18 to TRBJ2-3, with 8 positions matching TRBD2. The CDR3 is 15 amino acids. V dropped 3 bases and J dropped 1; count of bases not matched to a gene: 3. From germline, CDR1 is KGHSH and CDR2 LQKENI.